The clone carrying this TCR beta chain has more than one count but fewer than ten. Its cognate antigen is unknown. This entry is derived from a study of beta chain features in type 1 diabetes. Study results and caveats: Type 1 diabetes patients showed a moderate but significant shortening of TCRB CDR3s in all four CD4+ subsets.

Since all of the isolated RNA was reverse transcribed, expressed TCRB transcripts were what got sequenced. Only in-frame clones appear in the TCRdb table, and some are missing; sequencing was by immunoSEQ multiplex PCR. This table holds about 270,000 clones, roughly an eighth found once. The V end was cut by 3 bases, the J end by 6 bases, with 11 bases between. CDR3 length equals 13 residues. The V gene's germline CDR1 is MGHDK and CDR2 SYGVNS. The sample consisted of naive CD4+ T cells from blood. This chain connects TRBV25-1 to TRBJ2-5; tentative D call: TRBD2 (6 bases). The TCR comes from a man under 40 with type 1 diabetes. The CDR3 DNA sequence: TGTGCCAGCAGTGATGGGGGAGGAAAGACCCAGTACTTC. Translated: CASSDGGGKTQYF. The whole variable domain, filled in from reference TRBV25-1 and TRBJ2-5, reads EADIYQTPRYLVIGTGKKITLECSQTMGHDKMYWYQQDPGMELHLIHYSYGVNSTEKGDLSSESTVSRIRTEHFPLTLESARPSHTSQYLCASSDGGGKTQYFGPGTRLLVL.